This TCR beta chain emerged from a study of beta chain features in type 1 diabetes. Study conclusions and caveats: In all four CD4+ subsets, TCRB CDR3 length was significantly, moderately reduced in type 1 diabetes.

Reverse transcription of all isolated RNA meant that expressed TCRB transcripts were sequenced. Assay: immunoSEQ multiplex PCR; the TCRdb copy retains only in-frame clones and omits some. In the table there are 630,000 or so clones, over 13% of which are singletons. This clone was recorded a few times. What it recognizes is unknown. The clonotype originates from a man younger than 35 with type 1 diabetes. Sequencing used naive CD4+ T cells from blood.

The CDR3 DNA reads TGTGCCAGCAGTTTGGCCGCGTCCCAGCCCCAGCATTTT. It encodes CASSLAASQPQHF. The chain joins TRBV27 to TRBJ1-5; D unclear. The V gene lost 3 bases and the J gene lost 7 bases, with 10 bases spanning the gap. The CDR3 spans 13 residues. Germline V lookup: CDR1 MNHEY, CDR2 SMNVEV (reference sequence).